The sequence of this T cell receptor (beta chain) was determined in a study of spatial heterogeneity in lung cancer (dated by TCRdb to the late 2010s). With regard to the full study: More beta-chain than alpha-chain transcripts were consistently detected, likely reflecting higher beta-chain transcript abundance. A strong correlation was found between TCR transcript counts in tumor regions and a T cell transcriptional module score from matched bulk RNA-seq. In the raw uncorrected reads, each unique combination of TCR and UMI appeared more than ten times on average. The study quantitatively compared TCR alpha and beta repertoires across multiple tumor regions, matched nontumor lung and blood in non-small cell lung cancer. TCR repertoire features were related to nonsynonymous mutation counts determined by whole-exome sequencing of tumor tissue. At surgery, both alpha and beta chains were TCR-sequenced in 200 to 250 tumor regions, 63 to 65 matched nontumor lung samples and 50 to 60 PBMC samples. Overall study outcomes, separate from this receptor: The tumor nonsynonymous mutation count correlated with the number of expanded intratumoral alpha and beta TCRs. Additional single-cell paired TCR alpha and beta sequencing was considered necessary to confirm, at a functional level, the hypothesis that regional TCRs recognize regional mutations. Estimated TCR-seq coverage of tumor T cells was only approximately 7.4% for alpha chains and about 12% for beta chains. Counts of ubiquitous and regional expanded TCRs correlated with counts of ubiquitous and regional nonsynonymous mutations, respectively.

The germline ends are 7 bases apart after V is trimmed by 5 bases and J by 4 bases. There are 12 amino acids in the CDR3, from cysteine to phenylalanine inclusive. Solely the CDR3 DNA is kept, with 36 bases framed from the first base. In the germline V gene, CDR1 corresponds to SGHVS and CDR2 to FNYEAQ. By how much of the sample it makes up, this clonotype is medium-sized (0.01 to 0.1%). There is no known antigen for this receptor. No per-base quality is available; no much larger clone lies one base away. The sample's time point label is to be understood as: sample taken at primary tumor resection. Donors were approximately 72 patients with early-stage, untreated non-small cell lung cancer from the lung TRACERx cohort. Without any cell sorting, TCR sequencing was performed on whole RNA extracted either from tumor and nontumor lung tissue or from cryopreserved PBMC samples. Only patients with enough RNA available from two or more tumor regions were chosen for TCR sequencing. Tumor and adjacent nontumor lung specimens were reviewed by a lung pathologist before selection.

The method was 5' RACE. The sequencer listed for this sample is NextSeq 500. To allow correction of PCR and sequencing errors, the TCR library protocol tagged every TCR cDNA molecule with a unique molecular identifier. The source study handled its data this way. TCR identification, UMI-based error correction and CDR3 extraction were performed with Decombinator tools. TCRs above a frequency of 2 per 1,000, corresponding to the top 1% of the tumor frequency distribution, were defined as expanded. Expanded tumor TCRs were classed as regional if statistically deemed absent (corrected P<0.05) from at least one tumor region, otherwise ubiquitous. Renyi diversity was computed with the R vegan package after each repertoire had been subsampled 100 times to 5,000 TCRs. CDR3 similarity networks were built from amino acid triplet string-kernel similarity, connecting CDR3s with pairwise similarity above 0.82. The raw public data were reprocessed by TCRdb itself: fastp quality trimming at Q25, MiXCR clonotype calling, in-frame beta chains only. Under each unique CDR3 protein, matching rows form one entry showing the most common genes and DNA. These V and J calls derive from TCRdb rather than the authors' analysis. The sample profile shows 20,000 to 25,000 distinct CDR3 sequences; 4% to 5.5% of them were found once. The ten largest clones add up to 9% to 10% of the sample.

The sequencing here drew on lung tumor tissue, taken at surgery. The V and J genes are TRBV7-6 and TRBJ2-3, with no confidently assigned D gene. The sequence derives from a male donor with early-stage non-small cell lung cancer. The bases read TGTGCCAGCAGCCCGATGTCAGATACGCAGTATTTT. Translation gives CASSPMSDTQYF.